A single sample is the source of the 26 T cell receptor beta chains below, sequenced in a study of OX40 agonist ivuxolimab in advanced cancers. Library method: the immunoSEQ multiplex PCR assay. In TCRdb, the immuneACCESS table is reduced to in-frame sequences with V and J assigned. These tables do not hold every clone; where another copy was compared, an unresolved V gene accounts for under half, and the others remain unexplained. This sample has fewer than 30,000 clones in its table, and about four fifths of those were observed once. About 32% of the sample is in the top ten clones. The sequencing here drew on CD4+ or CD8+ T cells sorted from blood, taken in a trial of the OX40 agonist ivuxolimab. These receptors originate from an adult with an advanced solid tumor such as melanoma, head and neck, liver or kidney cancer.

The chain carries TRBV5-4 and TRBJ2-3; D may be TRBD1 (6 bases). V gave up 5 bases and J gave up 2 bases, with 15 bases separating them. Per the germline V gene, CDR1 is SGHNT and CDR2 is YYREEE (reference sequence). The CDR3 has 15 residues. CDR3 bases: TGTGCCAGCAGACAAAGCCAGGGGAACACAGATACGCAGTATTTT. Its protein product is CASRQSQGNTDTQYF. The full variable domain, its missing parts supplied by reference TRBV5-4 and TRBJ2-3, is ETGVTQSPTHLIKTRGQQVTLRCSSQSGHNTVSWYQQALGQGPQFIFQYYREEENGRGNFPPRFSGLQFPNYSSELNVNALELDDSALYLCASRQSQGNTDTQYFGPGTRLTVL.

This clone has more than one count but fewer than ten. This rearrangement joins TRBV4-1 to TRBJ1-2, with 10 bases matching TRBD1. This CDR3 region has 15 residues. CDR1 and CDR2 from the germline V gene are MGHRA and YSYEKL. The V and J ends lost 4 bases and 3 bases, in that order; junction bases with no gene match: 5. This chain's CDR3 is CASSPDRGLYYGYTF. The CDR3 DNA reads TGCGCCAGCAGCCCCGACAGGGGGCTTTACTATGGCTACACCTTC.

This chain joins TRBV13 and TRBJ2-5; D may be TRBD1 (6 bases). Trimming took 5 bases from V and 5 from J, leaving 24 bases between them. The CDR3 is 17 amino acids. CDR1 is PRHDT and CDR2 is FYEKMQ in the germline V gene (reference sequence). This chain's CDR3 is CASSRSGGSIPGETQYF. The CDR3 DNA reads TGTGCCAGCAGCCGGAGTGGGGGCTCGATCCCCGGGGAGACCCAGTACTTC.

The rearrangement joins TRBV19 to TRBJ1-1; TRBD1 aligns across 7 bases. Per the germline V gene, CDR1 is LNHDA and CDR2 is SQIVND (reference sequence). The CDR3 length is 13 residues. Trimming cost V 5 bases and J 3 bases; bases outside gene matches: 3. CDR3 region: CASSAGGHTEAFF. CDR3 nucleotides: TGTGCCAGTAGTGCAGGGGGTCACACTGAAGCTTTCTTT.

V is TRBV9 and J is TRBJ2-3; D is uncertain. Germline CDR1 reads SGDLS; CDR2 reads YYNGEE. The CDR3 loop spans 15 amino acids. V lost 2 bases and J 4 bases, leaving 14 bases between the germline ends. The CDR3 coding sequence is TGTGCCAGCAGCGTTTCAAACTCCCGGGCAGATACGCAGTATTTT. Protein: CASSVSNSRADTQYF. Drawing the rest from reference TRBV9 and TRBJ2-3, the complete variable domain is DSGVTQTPKHLITATGQRVTLRCSPRSGDLSVYWYQQSLDQGLQFLIQYYNGEERAKGNILERFSAQQFPDLHSELNLSSLELGDSALYFCASSVSNSRADTQYFGPGTRLTVL.

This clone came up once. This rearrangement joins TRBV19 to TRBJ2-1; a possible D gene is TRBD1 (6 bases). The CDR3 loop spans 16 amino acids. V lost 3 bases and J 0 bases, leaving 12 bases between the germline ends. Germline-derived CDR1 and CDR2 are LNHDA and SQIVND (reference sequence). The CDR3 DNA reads TGTGCCAGTAGTATCAGGGGCTGGAGCTCCTACAATGAGCAGTTCTTC. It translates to CASSIRGWSSYNEQFF.

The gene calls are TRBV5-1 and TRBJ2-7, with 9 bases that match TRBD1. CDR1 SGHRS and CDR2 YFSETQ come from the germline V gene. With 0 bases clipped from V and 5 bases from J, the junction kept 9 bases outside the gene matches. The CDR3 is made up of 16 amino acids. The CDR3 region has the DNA TGCGCCAGCAGCTTGGCCCCACAGGGGGCATTAAACGAGCAGTACTTC. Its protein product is CASSLAPQGALNEQYF. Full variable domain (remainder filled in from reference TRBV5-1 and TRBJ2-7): KAGVTQTPRYLIKTRGQQVTLSCSPISGHRSVSWYQQTPGQGLQFLFEYFSETQRNKGNFPGRFSGRQFSNSRSEMNVSTLELGDSALYLCASSLAPQGALNEQYFGPGTRLTVT.

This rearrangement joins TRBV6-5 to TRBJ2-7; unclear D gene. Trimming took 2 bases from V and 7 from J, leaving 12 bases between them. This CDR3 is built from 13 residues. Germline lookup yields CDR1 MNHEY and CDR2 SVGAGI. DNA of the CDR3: TGTGCCAGCAGTTACAGGGAAAGTGCGGAGCAGTACTTC. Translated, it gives CASSYRESAEQYF.

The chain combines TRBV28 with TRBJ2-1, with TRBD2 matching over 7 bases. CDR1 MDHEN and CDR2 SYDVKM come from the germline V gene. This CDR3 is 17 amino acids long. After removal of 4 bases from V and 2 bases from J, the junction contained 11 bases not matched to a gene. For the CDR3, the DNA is TGTGCCAGCAGTTCACCCACGGGGCGGGGGACCTACAATGAGCAGTTCTTC. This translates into CASSSPTGRGTYNEQFF.

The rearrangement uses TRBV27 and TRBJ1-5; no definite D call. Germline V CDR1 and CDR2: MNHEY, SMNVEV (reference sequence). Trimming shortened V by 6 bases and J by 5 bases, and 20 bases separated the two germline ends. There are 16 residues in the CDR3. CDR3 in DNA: TGTGCCAGCAGCCCCCACTCCCTCCTTCTCTATCAGCCCCAGCATTTT. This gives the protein CASSPHSLLLYQPQHF.

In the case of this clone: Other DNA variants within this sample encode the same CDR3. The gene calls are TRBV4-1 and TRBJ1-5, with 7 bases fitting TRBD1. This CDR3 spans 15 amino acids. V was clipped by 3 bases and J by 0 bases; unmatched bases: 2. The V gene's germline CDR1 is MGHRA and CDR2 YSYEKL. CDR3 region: CASSQTGNSNQPQHF. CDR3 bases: TGCGCCAGCAGCCAGACAGGGAATAGCAATCAGCCCCAGCATTTT.

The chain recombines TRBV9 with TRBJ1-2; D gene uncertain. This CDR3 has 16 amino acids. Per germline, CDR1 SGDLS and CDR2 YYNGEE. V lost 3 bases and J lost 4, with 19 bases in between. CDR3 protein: CASSGDVGRFGYGYTF. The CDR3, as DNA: TGTGCCAGCAGCGGAGACGTGGGGAGGTTCGGCTATGGCTACACCTTC. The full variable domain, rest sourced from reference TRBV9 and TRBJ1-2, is DSGVTQTPKHLITATGQRVTLRCSPRSGDLSVYWYQQSLDQGLQFLIQYYNGEERAKGNILERFSAQQFPDLHSELNLSSLELGDSALYFCASSGDVGRFGYGYTFGSGTRLTVV.

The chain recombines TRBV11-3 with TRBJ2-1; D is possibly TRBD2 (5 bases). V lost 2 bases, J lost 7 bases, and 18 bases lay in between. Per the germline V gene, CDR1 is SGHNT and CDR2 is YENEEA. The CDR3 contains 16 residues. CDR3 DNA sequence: TGTGCCAGCAGCTTACTCGGACCACAAGGAGGAAATGAGCAGTTCTTC. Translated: CASSLLGPQGGNEQFF.

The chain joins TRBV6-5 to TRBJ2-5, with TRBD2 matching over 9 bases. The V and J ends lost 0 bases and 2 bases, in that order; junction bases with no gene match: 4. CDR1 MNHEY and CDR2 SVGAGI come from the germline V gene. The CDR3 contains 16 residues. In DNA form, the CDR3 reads TGTGCCAGCAGTTACTCCGCGGGGGGGTCACAAGAGACCCAGTACTTC. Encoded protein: CASSYSAGGSQETQYF.

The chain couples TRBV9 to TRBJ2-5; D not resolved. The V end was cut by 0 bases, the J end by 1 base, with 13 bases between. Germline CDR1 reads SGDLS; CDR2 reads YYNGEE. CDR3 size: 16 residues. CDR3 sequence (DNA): TGTGCCAGCAGCGTAGGTCTTCAGCACCTCCAAGAGACCCAGTACTTC. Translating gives CASSVGLQHLQETQYF.

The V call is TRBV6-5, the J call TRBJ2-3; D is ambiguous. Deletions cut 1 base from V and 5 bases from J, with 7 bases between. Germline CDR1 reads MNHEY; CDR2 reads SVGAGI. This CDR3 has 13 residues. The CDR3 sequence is CASSYFLEDTQYF. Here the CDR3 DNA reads TGTGCCAGCAGTTACTTTCTCGAAGATACGCAGTATTTT.

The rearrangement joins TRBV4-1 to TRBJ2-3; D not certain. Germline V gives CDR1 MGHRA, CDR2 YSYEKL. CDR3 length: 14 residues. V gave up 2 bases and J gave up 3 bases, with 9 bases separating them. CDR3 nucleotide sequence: TGCGCCAGCAGCCAACCAACGCTAACAGATACGCAGTATTTT. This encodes CASSQPTLTDTQYF.

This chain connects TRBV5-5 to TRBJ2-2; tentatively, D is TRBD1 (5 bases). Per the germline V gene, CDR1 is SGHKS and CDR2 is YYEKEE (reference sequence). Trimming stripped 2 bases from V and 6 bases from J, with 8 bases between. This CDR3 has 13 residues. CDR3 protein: CASSFEGAGELFF. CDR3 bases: TGTGCCAGCAGCTTTGAAGGGGCCGGGGAGCTGTTTTTT.

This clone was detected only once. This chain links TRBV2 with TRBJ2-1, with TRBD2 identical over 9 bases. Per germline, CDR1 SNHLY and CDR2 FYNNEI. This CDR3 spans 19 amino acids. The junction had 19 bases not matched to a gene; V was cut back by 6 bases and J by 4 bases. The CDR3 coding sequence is TGTGCCAGCAGAACCCTAGCGTTGGTCGCGGGGGGGGTGTACAATGAGCAGTTCTTC. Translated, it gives CASRTLALVAGGVYNEQFF. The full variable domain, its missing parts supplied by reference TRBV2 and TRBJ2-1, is EPEVTQTPSHQVTQMGQEVILRCVPISNHLYFYWYRQILGQKVEFLVSFYNNEISEKSEIFDDQFSVERPDGSNFTLKIRSTKLEDSAMYFCASRTLALVAGGVYNEQFFGPGTRLTVL.

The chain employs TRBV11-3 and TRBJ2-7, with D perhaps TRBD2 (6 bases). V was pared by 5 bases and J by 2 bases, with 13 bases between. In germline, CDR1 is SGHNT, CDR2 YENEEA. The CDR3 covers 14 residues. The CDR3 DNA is TGTGCCAGCAGCGCGGGACCCCCCGCCTACGAGCAGTACTTC. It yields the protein CASSAGPPAYEQYF.

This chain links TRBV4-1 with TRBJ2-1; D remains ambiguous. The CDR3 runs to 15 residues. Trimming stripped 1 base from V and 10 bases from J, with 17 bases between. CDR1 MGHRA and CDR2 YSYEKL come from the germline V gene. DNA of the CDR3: TGCGCCAGCAGCCAAGCACGGGCCCGCGAATCGGAGCAGTTCTTC. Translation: CASSQARARESEQFF.

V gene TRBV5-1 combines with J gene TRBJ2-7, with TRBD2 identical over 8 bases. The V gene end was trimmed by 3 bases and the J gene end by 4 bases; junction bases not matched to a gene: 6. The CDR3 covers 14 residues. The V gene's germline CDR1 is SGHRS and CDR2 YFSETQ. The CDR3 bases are TGCGCCAGCAGCTGGACGGGAGGGAAGTACGAGCAGTACTTC. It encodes CASSWTGGKYEQYF.

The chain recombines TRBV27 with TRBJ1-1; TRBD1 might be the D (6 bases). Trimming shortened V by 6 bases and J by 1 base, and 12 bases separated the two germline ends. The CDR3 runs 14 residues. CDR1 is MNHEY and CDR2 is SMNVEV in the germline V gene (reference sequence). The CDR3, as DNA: TGTGCCAGCAGGTCTGGGGGGCGGAACACTGAAGCTTTCTTT. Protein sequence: CASRSGGRNTEAFF.

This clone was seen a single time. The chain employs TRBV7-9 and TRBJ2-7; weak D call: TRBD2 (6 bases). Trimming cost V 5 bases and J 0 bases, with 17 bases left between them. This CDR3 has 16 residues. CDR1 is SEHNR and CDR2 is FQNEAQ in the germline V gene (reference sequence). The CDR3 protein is CASSPGLQIYSYEQYF. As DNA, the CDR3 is TGTGCCAGCAGCCCGGGACTCCAGATTTACTCCTACGAGCAGTACTTC. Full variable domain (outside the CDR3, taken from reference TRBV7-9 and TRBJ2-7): DTGVSQNPRHKITKRGQNVTFRCDPISEHNRLYWYRQTLGQGPEFLTYFQNEAQLEKSRLLSDRFSAERPKGSFSTLEIQRTEQGDSAMYLCASSPGLQIYSYEQYFGPGTRLTVT.

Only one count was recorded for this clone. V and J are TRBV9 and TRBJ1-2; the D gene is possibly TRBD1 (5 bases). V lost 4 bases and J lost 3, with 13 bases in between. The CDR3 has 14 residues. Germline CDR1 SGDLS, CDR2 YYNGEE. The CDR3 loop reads CASSPTPGYYGYTF. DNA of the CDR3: TGTGCCAGCAGCCCGACCCCAGGGTACTATGGCTACACCTTC.

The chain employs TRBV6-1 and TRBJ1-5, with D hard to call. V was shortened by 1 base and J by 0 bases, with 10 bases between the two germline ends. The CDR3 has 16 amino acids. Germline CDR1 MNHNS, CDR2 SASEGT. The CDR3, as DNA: TGTGCCAGCAGTGAAGTGCTCACAGTTAGCAATCAGCCCCAGCATTTT. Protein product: CASSEVLTVSNQPQHF.